Ten or more counts support the clone carrying this T cell receptor beta chain. What it recognizes is unknown. The data are from a study of T cells in Graves' hyperthyroidism and ophthalmopathy. On the study more broadly: At the time of initial diagnosis and before any treatment, peripheral blood was collected. Study findings and constraints: Among thyroid clonotypes expanded above 0.001, most also appeared in blood.

This CDR3 comprises 14 residues. Germline V gene data show CDR1 as MNHEY and CDR2 as SMNVEV (reference sequence). Between the trimmed V and J ends, which lost 6 bases and 5 bases, there was a span of 15 bases. TCR beta CDR3 region amplification was performed from RNA transcripts. Using the HTBI primer set, a first-round RT-PCR was run on the TCR CDR3. TCRdb re-called the multiplex PCR reads through MiXCR, storing one row per CDR3 protein. The sample has 300,000 to 450,000 distinct CDR3 sequences, over 11% seen once; the top ten hold more than 9.5%. Investigators excluded patients with uncontrolled infection, other autoimmune disease, pregnancy or lactation. The diagnostic basis comprised clinical symptoms, serum thyroxine and TRAb, thyroid ultrasound and orbital computed tomography.

The clonotype was recovered from a woman aged 60-70 years with Graves' hyperthyroidism. Sequenced: blood. The chain combines TRBV27 with TRBJ2-3, with D unresolved. DNA for the CDR3: TGTGCCAGCAGAAGTCAGTGGGTTAAAGATACGCAGTATTTT. Protein product: CASRSQWVKDTQYF.